This entry lists 9 T cell receptor beta chains sequenced from one sample in a study of cytomegalovirus exposure and HLA in healthy donors. PCR primers comprised 60 Vbeta and 13 Jbeta primers. Measured with immunoSEQ multiplex PCR; TCRdb has only the in-frame clones, and not every one. The repertoire holds over 150,000 clones, about 83% seen once, with 4.8% in the top ten. The source material was PBMCs. The receptor source for this set is a girl between 10 and 17 years old in good health and CMV-seropositive.

The chain recombines TRBV10-2 with TRBJ1-6, with 9 bases matching TRBD1. CDR1 is WSHSY, CDR2 SAAADI, per germline. CDR3 size: 14 residues. V trimming: 7 bases; J trimming: 7 bases; junction bases outside the gene matches: 5. The CDR3 is CASTQGAINSPLHF. The CDR3 DNA follows: TGCGCCAGCACACAGGGGGCGATCAATTCACCCCTCCACTTT.

This chain uses TRBV28 with TRBJ2-5; 12 bases are a match to TRBD2. V was pared by 4 bases and J by 5 bases, with 5 bases of the junction left unmatched. This CDR3 comprises 15 residues. The germline V gene has CDR1 MDHEN and CDR2 SYDVKM. CDR3 DNA: TGTGCCAGCAGTTCCCTAGCGGGGGGGCGGGAGACCCAGTACTTC. It encodes CASSSLAGGRETQYF.

The rearrangement uses TRBV18 and TRBJ1-5; possible D gene TRBD1, 6 bases. Germline V CDR1 and CDR2: KGHSH, LQKENI. V was cut by 2 bases and J by 4 bases, with 12 bases left in between. This CDR3 region has 15 residues. The CDR3 nucleotides are TGTGCCAGCTCACCAGAAGGACAGTTTAATCAGCCCCAGCATTTT. Its protein product is CASSPEGQFNQPQHF.

V is TRBV7-2 and J is TRBJ1-6; D uncertain. V lost 1 base and J 7 bases, leaving 5 bases between the germline ends. Germline assignment: CDR1 SGHTA and CDR2 FQGNSA. The CDR3 sequence is 13 residues long. CDR3 protein: CASSLGGNSPLHF. The CDR3 DNA reads as TGTGCCAGCAGCTTAGGAGGGAATTCACCCCTCCACTTT.

V is TRBV14 and J is TRBJ2-2; TRBD1 matches at 9 bases. The CDR3 consists of 15 residues. Germline V gene data show CDR1 as SGHDN and CDR2 as FVKESK. Trimming took 2 bases from V and 7 from J; bases not matched to a gene: 5. The CDR3 loop reads CASSQSGQGFGELFF. DNA of the CDR3: TGTGCCAGCAGCCAATCGGGACAGGGATTCGGGGAGCTGTTTTTT.

This rearrangement joins TRBV5-1 to TRBJ1-3; possible D gene TRBD1, 5 bases. The CDR3 extends over 14 amino acids. With 2 bases removed from V and 4 bases from J, the gap between germline ends came to 10 bases. CDR1 SGHRS and CDR2 YFSETQ come from the germline V gene. The CDR3 is CASSFTGGGNTIYF. The CDR3 coding sequence is TGCGCCAGCAGCTTTACGGGGGGAGGAAACACCATATATTTT.

The chain combines TRBV13 with TRBJ1-4, with unresolved D. The CDR3 has 16 amino acids. V gave up 4 bases and J gave up 0 bases, with 12 bases separating them. Germline V gene lookup returns CDR1 PRHDT and CDR2 FYEKMQ (reference sequence). CDR3 DNA sequence: TGTGCCAGCAGCTACTCTAGTTCTGCAACTAATGAAAAACTGTTTTTT. Residues: CASSYSSSATNEKLFF. Full variable domain (remainder filled in from reference TRBV13 and TRBJ1-4): AAGVIQSPRHLIKEKRETATLKCYPIPRHDTVYWYQQGPGQDPQFLISFYEKMQSDKGSIPDRFSAQQFSDYHSELNMSSLELGDSALYFCASSYSSSATNEKLFFGSGTQLSVL.

V gene TRBV19 combines with J gene TRBJ1-1; TRBD1 might be the D (6 bases). This CDR3 comprises 12 residues. CDR1 is LNHDA and CDR2 is SQIVND in the germline V gene (reference sequence). V gave up 9 bases and J gave up 5 bases, with 13 bases separating them. This CDR3 is CARMPGETEAFF. CDR3 coding DNA: TGTGCCAGGATGCCAGGGGAGACTGAAGCTTTCTTT. Filled out from reference TRBV19 and TRBJ1-1, the complete variable domain reads DGGITQSPKYLFRKEGQNVTLSCEQNLNHDAMYWYRQDPGQGLRLIYYSQIVNDFQKGDIAEGYSVSREKKESFPLTVTSAQKNPTAFYLCARMPGETEAFFGQGTRLTVV.

This chain connects TRBV11-2 to TRBJ2-7; TRBD1 aligns across 9 bases. The CDR3 is 14 amino acids. CDR1 SGHAT and CDR2 FQNNGV come from the germline V gene. V lost 5 bases, J lost 4 bases, and 6 bases stayed unmatched. The CDR3, as DNA: TGTGCCAGCAGCGACTACAGGGGGCCGTACGAGCAGTACTTC. It translates to CASSDYRGPYEQYF. The whole variable domain, remainder taken from reference TRBV11-2 and TRBJ2-7, is EAGVAQSPRYKIIEKRQSVAFWCNPISGHATLYWYQQILGQGPKLLIQFQNNGVVDDSQLPKDRFSAERLKGVDSTLKIQPAKLEDSAVYLCASSDYRGPYEQYFGPGTRLTVT.